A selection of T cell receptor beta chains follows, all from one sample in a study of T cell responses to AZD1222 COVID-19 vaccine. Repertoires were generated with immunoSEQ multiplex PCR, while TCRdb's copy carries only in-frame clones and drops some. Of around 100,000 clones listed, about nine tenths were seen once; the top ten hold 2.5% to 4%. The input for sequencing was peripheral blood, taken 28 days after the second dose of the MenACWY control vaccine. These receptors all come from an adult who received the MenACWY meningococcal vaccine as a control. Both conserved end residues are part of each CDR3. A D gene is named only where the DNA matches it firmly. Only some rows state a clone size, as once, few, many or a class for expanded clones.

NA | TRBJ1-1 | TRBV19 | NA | TGTGCCAGTATCGGGGGGGCCTTGAACACTGAAGCTTTCTTT | CASIGGALNTEAFF
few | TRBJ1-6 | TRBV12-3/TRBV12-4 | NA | TGTGCCAGCAGGCCCTACGATTCACCCCTCCACTTT | CASRPYDSPLHF
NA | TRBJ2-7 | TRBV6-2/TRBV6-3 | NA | TGTGCCAGCAGTTACCGGCGGGGTATCTACGAGCAGTACTTC | CASSYRRGIYEQYF
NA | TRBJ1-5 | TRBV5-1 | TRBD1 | TGCGCCAGCAGCCCTACAGGGGGCAATCAGCCCCAGCATTTT | CASSPTGGNQPQHF
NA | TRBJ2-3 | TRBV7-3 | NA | TGTGCCAGCTCGGCGGGCACAGATACGCAGTATTTT | CASSAGTDTQYF
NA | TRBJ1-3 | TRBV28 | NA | TGTGCCAGCACCTCCGGACAGTTCGGGCGCACCATATATTTT | CASTSGQFGRTIYF
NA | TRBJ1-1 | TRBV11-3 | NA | TGTGCCAGCAGCTTAGGTACCGGACAAGAAGCTTTCTTT | CASSLGTGQEAFF
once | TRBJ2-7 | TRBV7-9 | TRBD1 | TGTGCCAGCAGCTCAGACAGGGTGCGGTACGAGCAGTACTTC | CASSSDRVRYEQYF
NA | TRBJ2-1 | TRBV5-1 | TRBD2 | TGCGCCAGCACCCCGGCTAGCGGGGGCCTCAATGAGCAGTTCTTC | CASTPASGGLNEQFF
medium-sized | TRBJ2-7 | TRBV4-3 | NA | TGCGCCAGCAGCCAAGATCGGGCAGGGTCATACCCATACGAGCAGTACTTC | CASSQDRAGSYPYEQYF
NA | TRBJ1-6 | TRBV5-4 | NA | TGTGCCAGCAGCCACGACAGGAGCTCCTATAATTCACCCCTCCACTTT | CASSHDRSSYNSPLHF
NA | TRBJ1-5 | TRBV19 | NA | TGTGCCAGTAGTCTCGGGCTGCAGGGGTTATGGGGCAATCAGCCCCAGCATTTT | CASSLGLQGLWGNQPQHF
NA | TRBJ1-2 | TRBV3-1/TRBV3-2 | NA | TGTGCCAGCAGCCTTGGACCTTATCCTGGCTACACCTTC | CASSLGPYPGYTF
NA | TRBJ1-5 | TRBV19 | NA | TGTGCCAGTAGTATCCTGGAGAATCAGCCCCAGCATTTT | CASSILENQPQHF
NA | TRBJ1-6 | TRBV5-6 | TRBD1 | TGTGCCAGCAGCTTCTATGGGACAGGGGAAGCACCCCTCCACTTT | CASSFYGTGEAPLHF
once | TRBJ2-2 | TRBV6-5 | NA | TGTGCCAGCAGCCCGGAGAGGTACACCGGGGAGCTGTTTTTT | CASSPERYTGELFF
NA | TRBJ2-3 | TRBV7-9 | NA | TGTGCCCCAGAGGATACGCAGTATTTT | CAPEDTQYF
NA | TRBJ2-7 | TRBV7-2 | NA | TGTGCCAGCAGCTTAGATCCGGGACACCGACTCACCCTTTACGAGCAGTACTTC | CASSLDPGHRLTLYEQYF
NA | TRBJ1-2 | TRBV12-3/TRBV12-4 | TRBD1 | TGTGCCAGCAGTCGACAGGGAATGAATGGCTACACCTTC | CASSRQGMNGYTF
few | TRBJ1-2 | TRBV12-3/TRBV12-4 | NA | TGTGCCAGCAGTTCGATGGAATATGGCTACACCTTC | CASSSMEYGYTF
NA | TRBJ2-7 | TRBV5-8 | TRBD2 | TGTGCCAGCAGCTTGGGACTAGCGGGGGCGCGTATTTCCGACGAGCAGTACTTC | CASSLGLAGARISDEQYF
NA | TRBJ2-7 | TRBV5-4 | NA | TGTGCCAGCAGCTTATCTACAGGCCTCTACGAGCAGTACTTC | CASSLSTGLYEQYF
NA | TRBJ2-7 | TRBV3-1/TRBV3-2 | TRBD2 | TGTGCCAGCAGCCGGGGAGGGGCGACCTCTTACTACGAGCAGTACTTC | CASSRGGATSYYEQYF
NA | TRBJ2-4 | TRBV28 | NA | TGTGCCAGCACGACCTACATCCGAGGAAACATTCAGTACTTC | CASTTYIRGNIQYF
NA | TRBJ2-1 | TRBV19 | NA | TGTGCCAGTAAGCGCCGACAGGCCTACAATGAGCAGTTCTTC | CASKRRQAYNEQFF
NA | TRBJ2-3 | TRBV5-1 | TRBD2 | TGCGCCAGCAGCTTAGGCGCGGGGGTCAACACAGATACGCAGTATTTT | CASSLGAGVNTDTQYF
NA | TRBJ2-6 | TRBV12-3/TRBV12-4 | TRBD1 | TGTGCCAGCAGCACAGGGGGTGCCAACGTCCTGACTTTC | CASSTGGANVLTF
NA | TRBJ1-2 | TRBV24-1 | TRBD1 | TGTGCCACCAGTGATGCCGGACAGGGTTACAACTATGGCTACACCTTC | CATSDAGQGYNYGYTF
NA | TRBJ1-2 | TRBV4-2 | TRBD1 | TGTGCCAGCAGCCAAGATAGGGGGCGGAGGGGCTATGGCTACACCTTC | CASSQDRGRRGYGYTF
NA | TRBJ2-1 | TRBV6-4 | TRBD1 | TGTGCCAGCAGCCCCGGACAGGGGGCCTACAATGAGCAGTTCTTC | CASSPGQGAYNEQFF
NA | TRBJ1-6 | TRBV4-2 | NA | TGTGCCAGCAGCCAAGATAGAACGACACCTCTGAGCTCCTATAATTCACCCCTCCACTTT | CASSQDRTTPLSSYNSPLHF
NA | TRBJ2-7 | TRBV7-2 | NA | TGTGCCAGCAGCTTAGGGGGGCCCATCGCCTACGAGCAGTACTTC | CASSLGGPIAYEQYF
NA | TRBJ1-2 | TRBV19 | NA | TGTGCCAGTAGTATAGGTACAGGCTTTAACTATGGCTACACCTTC | CASSIGTGFNYGYTF
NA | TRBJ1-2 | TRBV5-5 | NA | TGTGCCAGCAGCTTGGCCAACGGCAGGGTGAGCTATGGCTACACCTTC | CASSLANGRVSYGYTF
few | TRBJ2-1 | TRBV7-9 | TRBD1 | TGTGCCAGCAGCCCCCGGGACAGGGCCGGCAATGAGCAGTTCTTC | CASSPRDRAGNEQFF
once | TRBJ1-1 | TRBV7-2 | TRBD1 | TGTGCCAGCAGAAGGGACAGGAGAACTTTCTTT | CASRRDRRTFF
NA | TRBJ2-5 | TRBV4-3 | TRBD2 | TGCGCCAGCAGCCAAGATTCGGGAGCGGGGGGTGATGAGACCCAGTACTTC | CASSQDSGAGGDETQYF
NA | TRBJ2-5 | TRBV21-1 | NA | TGTGCCAGCAAGGGGAAAGAGACCCAGTACTTC | CASKGKETQYF
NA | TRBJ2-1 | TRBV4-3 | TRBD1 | TGCGCCAGCAGCCAAGTTCCGGGACAGGGGGCGCTGGGTGAGCAGTTCTTC | CASSQVPGQGALGEQFF
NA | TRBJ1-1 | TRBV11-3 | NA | TGTGCCAGCAGCTTATTCATGAACACTGAAGCTTTCTTT | CASSLFMNTEAFF
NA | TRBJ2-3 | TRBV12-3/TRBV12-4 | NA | TGTGCCAGCAGTTTTGCCCCGGTCGATACGCAGTATTTT | CASSFAPVDTQYF
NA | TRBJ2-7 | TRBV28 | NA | TGTGCCAGCAGGGTCTTGGGGAACGAGCAGTACTTC | CASRVLGNEQYF
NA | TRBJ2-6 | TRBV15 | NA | TGTGCCACCAGCATGGAGGGCGCGGGGTGGCAGAGCTCTGGGGCCAACGTCCTGACTTTC | CATSMEGAGWQSSGANVLTF
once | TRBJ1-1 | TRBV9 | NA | TGTGCCAGCAGCGCCCAACCCCTAGCGGGTGGGACTGAAGCTTTCTTT | CASSAQPLAGGTEAFF
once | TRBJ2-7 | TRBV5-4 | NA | TGTGCCAGCAGCTTTAACAGGGTCGACTCCTACGAGCAGTACTTC | CASSFNRVDSYEQYF
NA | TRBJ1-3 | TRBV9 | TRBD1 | TGTGCCAGCAGCTTAGCCGGGACAGGGGGCGGGTTTGGCGGAAACACCATATATTTT | CASSLAGTGGGFGGNTIYF
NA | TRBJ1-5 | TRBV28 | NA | TGTGCCAGCAGTTCTGGACACCAAGACGGTTATAGCAATCAGCCCCAGCATTTT | CASSSGHQDGYSNQPQHF
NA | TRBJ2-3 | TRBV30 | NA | TGTGCCTGGAAGGGCGGGGACTCATACACAGATACGCAGTATTTT | CAWKGGDSYTDTQYF
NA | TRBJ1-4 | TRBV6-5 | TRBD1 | TGTGCCACACACAACCGACAGGGGAAAGGAGAAAAACTGTTTTTT | CATHNRQGKGEKLFF
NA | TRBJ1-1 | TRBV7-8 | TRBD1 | TGTGCCAGCAGTCCTCCTCGGGACAGGGTAGGGAACACTGAAGCTTTCTTT | CASSPPRDRVGNTEAFF
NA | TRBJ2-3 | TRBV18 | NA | TGTGCCAGCTCACCCCGGCAGGGTGGGAGCAGCAGCACAGATACGCAGTATTTT | CASSPRQGGSSSTDTQYF
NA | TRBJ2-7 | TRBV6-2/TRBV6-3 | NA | TGTGCCAGCAGTTCGGGGGGCATCTCCTACGAGCAGTACTTC | CASSSGGISYEQYF
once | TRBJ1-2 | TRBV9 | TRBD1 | TGTGCCAGCAGCGTAGGGACAGGGGGCGCGGAGGGCTACACCTTC | CASSVGTGGAEGYTF